The clone carrying this TCR beta chain has at least ten counts. The antigen remains undetermined. These data are taken from a study of shared clonotypes between healthy human individuals. Study overall: Aged between 18 and 49, the donors were a couple of women and three men.

V was trimmed by 4 bases and J by 1 base, leaving 11 bases between them. This CDR3 has 15 amino acids. In germline, CDR1 is MDHEN, CDR2 SYDVKM. TCRdb's copy holds only in-frame clones and misses some; the assay was immunoSEQ multiplex PCR. The sample consists of fewer than 400,000 clones, over 65% of them appearing once. Findings of the study overall: As a rule, naive subsets had a larger estimated richness than memory subsets. Compared with clonotypes that all four donors shared, non-shared clonotypes had lower generation probabilities. Sorted-subset samples were not fully sequenced, rarefaction indicated.

This receptor was taken from a man aged 25-45 years in good health. The sample consisted of memory CD4+ T cells sorted from blood. The subset is: CD45RA-negative fraction. The genes are TRBV28 and TRBJ1-5; D uncertain. The CDR3: CASSSRRRSNQPQHF. CDR3 bases: TGTGCCAGCAGTTCCCGACGACGGAGCAATCAGCCCCAGCATTTT.